These T cell receptor beta chains were read from a single sample in a study of shared clonotypes between healthy human individuals. The repertoire was sequenced with immunoSEQ multiplex PCR; TCRdb's copy has only in-frame clones and lacks some. The sample lists approximately 650,000 clones; over 95% were seen once. Sequences were obtained from naive CD8+ T cells sorted from blood. The receptors derive from a young woman in good health. CDR3s include the opening cysteine and the closing phenylalanine or tryptophan. A D gene is named only where the DNA matches it firmly. A row's size may be missing; if present it is once, few, many or a size class.

-	16	TRBV7-9	TRBJ2-2	TRBD2	CASSPRSGRNTGELFF	TGTGCCAGCAGCCCACGTAGCGGGAGGAACACCGGGGAGCTGTTTTTT
-	19	TRBV5-1	TRBJ1-1	-	CASSFIPLDLQLMNTEAFF	TGCGCCAGCAGCTTCATTCCCTTGGACCTTCAACTCATGAACACTGAAGCTTTCTTT
once	13	TRBV13	TRBJ2-1	TRBD1	CASRPQGWHEQFF	TGTGCCAGCAGACCACAGGGGTGGCATGAGCAGTTCTTC
-	12	TRBV29-1	TRBJ1-1	-	CSSTRGGSEAFF	TGCAGCTCCACCCGGGGAGGCAGTGAAGCTTTCTTT
-	14	TRBV7-2	TRBJ2-7	-	CASSFVGSGSEQYF	TGTGCCAGCAGCTTTGTAGGATCGGGCTCCGAGCAGTACTTC
-	15	TRBV19	TRBJ1-5	-	CASKPLDTRGQPQHF	TGTGCCAGTAAACCCTTAGACACCCGCGGTCAGCCCCAGCATTTT
-	15	TRBV11-2	TRBJ2-5	TRBD1	CASSDRRGTPETQYF	TGTGCCAGCAGCGACCGCAGGGGGACCCCAGAGACCCAGTACTTC
-	16	TRBV19	TRBJ2-1	TRBD2	CATRRRAGDSYNEQFF	TGTGCCACCCGCCGCCGGGCGGGAGACTCCTACAATGAGCAGTTCTTC
-	15	TRBV5-6	TRBJ2-7	TRBD1	CASSLEGGGRRGPYF	TGTGCCAGCAGCTTGGAAGGGGGCGGCCGCCGGGGCCCGTACTTC
-	20	TRBV28	TRBJ1-1	-	CASSVIPLWRTAEENTEAFF	TGTGCCAGCAGCGTTATACCGCTTTGGAGGACAGCTGAAGAGAACACTGAAGCTTTCTTT
once	17	TRBV5-1	TRBJ1-1	TRBD1	CASSPKGQGAWNTEAFF	TGCGCCAGCAGCCCGAAGGGACAGGGGGCATGGAACACTGAAGCTTTCTTT
-	14	TRBV27	TRBJ2-7	-	CASSFKLAAYEQYF	TGTGCCAGCAGTTTCAAACTAGCCGCCTACGAGCAGTACTTC
-	19	TRBV28	TRBJ2-1	TRBD2	CASTTPGLAGGASYNEQFF	TGTGCCAGCACCACCCCGGGGCTAGCGGGAGGAGCGTCCTACAATGAGCAGTTCTTC
-	16	TRBV19	TRBJ1-1	-	CASSTFDSPLNTEAFF	TGTGCCAGTAGTACCTTCGATTCCCCATTGAACACTGAAGCTTTCTTT
-	16	TRBV28	TRBJ2-3	-	CASSGTEGPSTDTQYF	TGTGCCAGCAGTGGAACGGAAGGGCCATCCACAGATACGCAGTATTTT
-	14	TRBV28	TRBJ1-1	TRBD1	CASSRTGGKAEAFF	TGTGCCAGCAGTCGGACAGGGGGCAAGGCTGAAGCTTTCTTT
-	13	TRBV27	TRBJ2-3	-	CASSSGPTDTQYF	TGTGCCAGCAGTAGCGGGCCCACAGATACGCAGTATTTT
once	13	TRBV7-6	TRBJ2-7	-	CASSLGGPGEQYF	TGTGCCAGCAGCTTAGGAGGGCCAGGGGAGCAGTACTTC
-	15	TRBV7-6	TRBJ2-3	TRBD2	CASSSTSGGRNTQYF	TGTGCCAGCAGCTCTACTAGCGGGGGTCGGAATACGCAGTATTTT
-	15	TRBV5-4	TRBJ2-1	TRBD1	CASRPQGEAHNEQFF	TGTGCCAGCAGGCCCCAGGGGGAAGCCCACAATGAGCAGTTCTTC
-	16	TRBV29-1	TRBJ2-7	TRBD1	CSVEEERDRDSLEQYF	TGCAGCGTTGAAGAAGAGCGGGACAGGGATAGCCTCGAGCAGTACTTC
-	14	TRBV29-1	TRBJ1-1	-	CSVESGGRRTEAFF	TGCAGCGTTGAGAGCGGGGGGCGTCGGACTGAAGCTTTCTTT
-	13	TRBV28	TRBJ1-1	-	CASSFVENTEAFF	TGTGCCAGCAGTTTTGTTGAAAACACTGAAGCTTTCTTT
-	18	TRBV7-9	TRBJ2-1	TRBD2	CASSRGTSGSVSLGSRFF	TGTGCCAGCAGCCGCGGGACTAGCGGGAGTGTTAGTCTAGGGTCGCGGTTCTTC
-	13	TRBV28	TRBJ2-7	-	CASSLRRIYEQYF	TGTGCCAGCAGCCTAAGGCGGATTTACGAGCAGTACTTC
-	15	TRBV19	TRBJ2-1	-	CASSMGGVQIGEQFF	TGTGCCAGTAGTATGGGTGGGGTACAGATCGGTGAGCAGTTCTTC
-	17	TRBV5-4	TRBJ2-1	-	CASSTDLDYLRDNEQFF	TGTGCCAGCAGCACCGACCTGGACTACCTTAGGGACAATGAGCAGTTCTTC